Described below is a single T cell receptor (beta chain) sequence and its context. Memory CD4+ T cells were sorted as CD4+CD45RO+CD25- cells. TCRdb reprocessed the 5' RACE reads with MiXCR, giving one entry per CDR3 protein. The data hold about 5,400 distinct CDR3 sequences, with 45% to 60% observed a single time. Looked up from germline, CDR1 is WSHSY and CDR2 is SAAADI. Trimming took off 8 bases at V and 2 bases at J, with 8 bases between the two ends. This CDR3 contains 12 residues. The sample consisted of memory CD4+ T cells sorted from blood. Subset indicated: memory CD4+ T cells, CD4+CD45RO+CD25-. The clonotype originates from a female donor with breast cancer. The chain joins TRBV10-2 to TRBJ2-3; D might be TRBD1 (5 bases). CDR3 amino acids: CASGAFTDTQYF. The CDR3 DNA reads TGCGCCAGCGGGGCGTTCACAGATACGCAGTATTTT.